The text below deals with one TCR beta chain. This clone showed up just a few times. What this receptor recognizes is not known. Per-base qualities were not stored, and no clone one base away is much larger. Each collaborating institution followed its own protocols to collect whole blood in K2EDTA tubes. For TCRbeta analysis, collaborators shipped samples as frozen whole blood, isolated PBMCs, or DNA extracted from either of those sample types. TCRbeta CDR3 regions were amplified from genomic DNA using the immunoSEQ Assay, a bias-controlled multiplex PCR. Regarding the original processing steps: The number of nucleated cells in each sample was estimated from the amplification of reference gene primers within the assay. To quantify the absolute abundance of each unique TCRbeta CDR3 rearrangement, sequence reads were collapsed and filtered. For each sample, productive Simpson clonality was calculated as the square root of Simpson's diversity index over productive rearrangements. What TCRdb holds here is the immuneACCESS table cut down to in-frame rearrangements. Part of the clones is not present; checked against another copy, under half of the missing clones reflect an unresolved V gene, and the others are unexplained. That table supplies the V and J calls and clone size; D and trimming were determined from the DNA. Counted in this sample were 250,000 or so clones; approximately 83% of them appeared once. In total, the top ten clones hold over 7.5% of the sample.

This sample was included in a study of blood T cell repertoires in COVID-19 (TCRdb year 2020). General notes on the study: Samples from collaborators originated in the United States, Italy and Spain and spanned both the acute and convalescent phases of COVID-19. The material from the prospective study consisted of cDNA or gDNA derived from T cells, B-cell-depleted T cells, or PBMCs. Deeply sampled blood TCRbeta repertoires from subjects exposed to, actively infected with, or recovered from COVID-19 were included in the dataset. The repertoires were released in a freely available public database intended as a resource for research on the immune response to SARS-CoV-2. Samples were obtained from the ongoing ImmuneRACE study (first 160 participants) and from 1,254 subjects provided by 6 global collaborators. The sample metadata nearly always contained a de-identified subject ID, COVID-19 status, age in years and sex. Where HLA class I and class II types were available, the types were taken from metadata supplied by the sample provider, not from assay-based typing. Overall study outcomes, separate from this receptor: The amount of clinical and demographic metadata varied by source and participant and was provided uncurated.

The CDR3 sequence holds 11 residues, the cysteine and phenylalanine included. Only the CDR3 portion is preserved as DNA: 33 bases, with reading frame beginning at the first base. V is cut by 5 bases and J by 5 bases, and the space between the germline ends is 10 bases. The germline V gene (reference sequence) gives CDR1 as DFQATT and CDR2 as SNEGSKA. The receptor comes from a man older than 75 with acute or convalescent COVID-19. The chain couples TRBV20-1 to TRBJ2-7; TRBD2 is possibly the D segment (5 matching bases). Source material: peripheral blood. The DNA sequence is TGCAGTGCTTTCGGGGAACACGAGCAGTACTTC. It translates as CSAFGEHEQYF.